This T cell receptor (beta chain) was documented in a study of beta chain features in type 1 diabetes. Across the study: The samples had 107,917,701 sorted cells examined in all. Overall study results and limits: Cells that show high TCR expression could be over-represented by cDNA sequencing. The study found that naive, central memory and Treg TCRB repertoires appeared more similar in patients than in healthy donors. Shortening of TCRB CDR3s, moderate but significant, appeared in all four CD4+ subsets of Type 1 diabetes patients.

The entirety of the isolated RNA underwent reverse transcription, so expressed TCRB transcripts were sequenced. This table comes from immunoSEQ multiplex PCR, and its TCRdb copy is limited to in-frame clones, with some not included. In the table there are roughly 260,000 clones, approximately 20% of which are singletons. In regard to this clone: Its matching antigen is unknown.

The V end was cut by 2 bases, the J end by 7 bases, with 8 bases between. The germline gives CDR1 MNHNY, CDR2 SVGAGI (reference sequence). The CDR3 runs to 12 residues. A CD45RO/CCR7/CD25/CD127/CD95/CD27 panel sorted naive, central memory, regulatory and stem cell-like memory CD4+ cells. The chain recombines TRBV6-6 with TRBJ1-2; D ambiguous. Sequencing was performed on naive CD4+ T cells from blood. This receptor was taken from a woman in her thirties or forties with type 1 diabetes. Here the CDR3 DNA reads TGTGCCAGCAGTTACCGATCCGGTGGCTACACCTTC. It codes for CASSYRSGGYTF.